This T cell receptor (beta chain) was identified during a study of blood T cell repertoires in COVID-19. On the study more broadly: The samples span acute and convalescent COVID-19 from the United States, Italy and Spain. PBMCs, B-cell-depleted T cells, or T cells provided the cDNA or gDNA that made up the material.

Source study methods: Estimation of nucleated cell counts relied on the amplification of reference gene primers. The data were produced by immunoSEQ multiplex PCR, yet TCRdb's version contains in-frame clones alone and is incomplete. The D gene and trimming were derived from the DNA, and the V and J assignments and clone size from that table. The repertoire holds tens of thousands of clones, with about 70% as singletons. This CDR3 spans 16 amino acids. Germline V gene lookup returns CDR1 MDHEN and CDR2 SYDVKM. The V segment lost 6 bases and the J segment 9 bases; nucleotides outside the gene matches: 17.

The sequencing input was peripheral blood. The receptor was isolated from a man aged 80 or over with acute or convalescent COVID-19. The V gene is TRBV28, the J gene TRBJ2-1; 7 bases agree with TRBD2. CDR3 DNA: TGTGCCAGCAGGTTCACAGGACTAGGGAGGATCGTTGAGCAGTTCTTC. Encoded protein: CASRFTGLGRIVEQFF.